These 7 T cell receptor beta chains share one sample of origin, sequenced in a study of beta chain features in type 1 diabetes. Sequencing targeted expressed TCRB transcripts, as all isolated RNA had been reverse transcribed. Sequencing was performed with immunoSEQ multiplex PCR; in TCRdb, only in-frame clones are kept and a portion is missing. The table records fewer than 250,000 clones, roughly an eighth of them present only once. The source material was naive CD4+ T cells from blood. These receptors all come from a woman aged 40 to 55 in good health.

The V and J genes are TRBV6-5 and TRBJ1-5; 9 bases are shared with TRBD1. The CDR3 length is 14 residues. Per the germline V gene, CDR1 is MNHEY and CDR2 is SVGAGI. The junction had 8 bases not matched to a gene; V was cut back by 7 bases and J by 7 bases. CDR3 sequence (DNA): TGTGCCAGCACTATGGACAGGGGTAACCAGCCCCAGCATTTT. Protein sequence: CASTMDRGNQPQHF.

This clone was counted only a few times. V is TRBV4-2 and J is TRBJ2-3, with 7 bases matching TRBD2. CDR1 is LGHNA and CDR2 is YNFKEQ in the germline V gene. This CDR3 spans 15 amino acids. With 3 bases clipped from V and 2 bases from J, the junction kept 5 bases outside the gene matches. CDR3 sequence: CASSQPAGTTDTQYF. The CDR3 bases are TGTGCCAGCAGCCAGCCAGCGGGGACCACAGATACGCAGTATTTT.

This chain links TRBV6-4 with TRBJ2-3; 9 bases agree with TRBD1. Germline-derived CDR1 and CDR2 are MRHNA and SNTAGT. This CDR3 comprises 15 residues. V was clipped by 6 bases and J by 1 base; unmatched bases: 5. This CDR3 reads CASRRTGERTDTQYF. The CDR3, as DNA: TGTGCCAGCAGACGGACAGGGGAACGCACAGATACGCAGTATTTT.

The chain is built from TRBV28 and TRBJ1-1; TRBD1 matches at 7 bases. The CDR3 has 16 amino acids. V lost 7 bases and J lost 2; bases outside the gene matches: 13. CDR1 is MDHEN and CDR2 is SYDVKM in the germline V gene. The CDR3 loop reads CASTNTAGQLNTEAFF. In DNA, the CDR3 is TGTGCCAGCACCAATACCGCGGGACAGTTAAACACTGAAGCTTTCTTT.

The chain employs TRBV7-8 and TRBJ2-1; tentative D call: TRBD2 (6 bases). Germline CDR1 SGHVS, CDR2 FQNEAQ. The CDR3 sequence is 15 residues long. Between the trimmed V and J ends, which lost 5 bases and 2 bases, there was a span of 13 bases. Here the CDR3 DNA reads TGTGCCAGCAGCCGACCCCCGGGGGCCTACAATGAGCAGTTCTTC. Residues: CASSRPPGAYNEQFF.

V usage is TRBV18 and J usage is TRBJ2-6; D is uncertain. Germline V gene data show CDR1 as KGHSH and CDR2 as LQKENI. This CDR3 is 16 amino acids long. Deletions cut 6 bases from V and 2 bases from J, with 14 bases between. DNA of the CDR3: TGTGCCAGCTCCCCTTTCCAGATGACTGGGGCCAACGTCCTGACTTTC. It translates to CASSPFQMTGANVLTF.

The table lists this clone with a few counts. The chain carries TRBV7-2 and TRBJ2-3; possible D gene TRBD1, 5 bases. Germline-derived CDR1 and CDR2 are SGHTA and FQGNSA. The CDR3 has 13 amino acids. V was cut by 1 base and J by 4 bases, with 6 bases left in between. In nucleotides, the CDR3 is TGTGCCAGCAGCTTAGTACAGGCAGATACGCAGTATTTT. Translating gives CASSLVQADTQYF.